Sequencing of this TCR beta chain was carried out in a study of T cell repertoires in aging, cancer and after chemotherapy. Study context: Paired samples before and after chemotherapy came from chronic lymphocytic leukemia patients on fludarabine- or bendamustine-based regimens. Study-wide results and caveats: Lymphoid organ infiltration in hematological cancer patients may impair thymic emigration or peripheral T cell expansion. In cancer patients, declining TCR diversity with age involved lost richness and lost evenness.

Worth noting for this clonotype: Its target is not known.

TRB rearrangements spanning V, D and J were amplified using mixed TRB-A/B primers. Using its own MiXCR run on the multiplex PCR reads, TCRdb lists one record per CDR3 protein. This sample has roughly 1,900 distinct CDR3 sequences, with over 20% found just once. Amplification of TCR beta used genomic DNA extracted from peripheral blood. After removal of 6 bases from V and 9 bases from J, the junction contained 9 bases not matched to a gene. The CDR3 extends over 15 amino acids. Germline V gives CDR1 MNHEY, CDR2 SVGEGT. This chain joins TRBV6-2 or TRBV6-3 and TRBJ2-1; 12 bases match TRBD2. The receptor was isolated from a human donor with a blood cancer. The specimen was blood. The DNA of the CDR3 is TGTGCCAGCAGCCGGGCCGGGACTAGCGGGCCTGAGCAGTTCTTC. Translated: CASSRAGTSGPEQFF.